The rows below give T cell receptor beta chains drawn from one sample of a study of T cell responses to AZD1222 COVID-19 vaccine. TCRdb keeps only in-frame clones here, not all; method: immunoSEQ multiplex PCR. The data hold about 150,000 clones, with roughly nine tenths observed a single time. The source was peripheral blood, collected on day 0 of AZD1222 vaccination. The receptors come from an adult in good health. Each CDR3 is given with its conserved first and last residue. The order of the fields is V gene, clone size, J gene, D gene, CDR3 protein, CDR3 DNA. The D gene is left open where the match is weak. For some rows the clone size is stated as once, few or many, or as a class when expanded; others skip it.

>TRBV6-5|once|TRBJ1-3|TRBD1
CASSTGTVGNTIYF
TGTGCCAGCAGTACCGGGACAGTTGGAAACACCATATATTTT
>TRBV5-1|.|TRBJ1-2|TRBD1
CASSLGQGNYGYTF
TGCGCCAGCAGCTTAGGACAGGGAAACTATGGCTACACCTTC
>TRBV28|.|TRBJ1-6|.
CASSVSPGRSYSPLHF
TGTGCCAGCAGTGTATCTCCGGGACGGTCCTATTCACCCCTCCACTTT
>TRBV4-3|.|TRBJ2-1|TRBD2
CASSPGLAGYNEQFF
TGCGCCAGCAGCCCCGGACTAGCGGGCTACAATGAGCAGTTCTTC
>TRBV6-2/TRBV6-3|.|TRBJ2-7|TRBD2
CASSGTSGTYEQYF
TGTGCCAGCAGCGGGACTAGCGGTACCTACGAGCAGTACTTC
>TRBV3-1/TRBV3-2|.|TRBJ1-1|.
CASSPVVRMNTEAFF
TGTGCCAGCAGCCCCGTCGTCCGGATGAACACTGAAGCTTTCTTT
>TRBV18|.|TRBJ1-5|.
CASSQAPNSNQPQHF
TGTGCCAGCTCACAGGCTCCTAATAGCAATCAGCCCCAGCATTTT
>TRBV15|once|TRBJ2-7|.
CATSREFGGSYEQYF
TGTGCCACCAGCAGAGAATTTGGGGGCTCCTACGAGCAGTACTTC
>TRBV20-1|once|TRBJ1-5|.
CSASPRTEANQPQHF
TGCAGTGCTAGTCCTCGGACAGAGGCTAATCAGCCCCAGCATTTT
>TRBV5-6|.|TRBJ2-3|TRBD1
CASSLQGDTQYF
TGTGCCAGCAGCTTACAGGGGGATACGCAGTATTTT
>TRBV7-6|.|TRBJ1-2|.
CASSAWTSSLDGYTF
TGTGCCAGCAGCGCATGGACTAGTTCCTTGGATGGCTACACCTTC
>TRBV9|.|TRBJ2-2|.
CASSYRVFGELFF
TGTGCCAGCAGCTACAGGGTGTTCGGGGAGCTGTTTTTT
>TRBV6-6|.|TRBJ2-5|.
CASSPGRETQYF
TGTGCCAGCAGTCCCGGACGGGAGACCCAGTACTTC
>TRBV28|.|TRBJ2-4|.
CASSPQGNLNIQYF
TGTGCCAGCAGTCCCCAGGGTAATTTAAACATTCAGTACTTC
>TRBV2|.|TRBJ1-1|TRBD1
CATSGQGLGTEAFF
TGTGCCACCTCGGGACAGGGGCTAGGCACTGAAGCTTTCTTT
>TRBV18|.|TRBJ2-1|.
CASSAGPPGYNEQFF
TGTGCCAGCTCAGCGGGACCCCCGGGTTACAATGAGCAGTTCTTC
>TRBV10-3|.|TRBJ2-5|TRBD1
CAISPRTGGETQYF
TGTGCCATCAGCCCCCGGACAGGGGGAGAGACCCAGTACTTC
>TRBV27|.|TRBJ2-1|.
CASSWDGRDEQFF
TGTGCCAGCAGTTGGGACGGTCGGGATGAGCAGTTCTTC
>TRBV6-6|.|TRBJ2-5|TRBD1
CASSQRGTGEETQYF
TGTGCCAGCAGCCAACGGGGGACAGGGGAAGAGACCCAGTACTTC
>TRBV4-3|.|TRBJ2-7|.
CASSQDPQTYEQYF
TGCGCCAGCAGCCAAGACCCCCAGACCTACGAGCAGTACTTC
>TRBV6-5|.|TRBJ2-1|.
CASSSYLADGYNEQFF
TGTGCCAGCAGTTCTTATTTAGCGGATGGCTACAATGAGCAGTTCTTC
>TRBV27|.|TRBJ1-2|TRBD1
CASSQNFNRDRGLGGYTF
TGTGCCAGCAGTCAAAATTTTAATCGGGACAGGGGTCTGGGTGGCTACACCTTC
>TRBV27|.|TRBJ1-4|.
CASSLTPAVNEKLFF
TGTGCCAGCAGTTTAACCCCCGCGGTGAATGAAAAACTGTTTTTT
>TRBV9|.|TRBJ2-5|TRBD2
CASSVQASGRGETQYF
TGTGCCAGCAGCGTTCAAGCTAGCGGGAGGGGAGAGACCCAGTACTTC
>TRBV6-5|once|TRBJ2-5|.
CASTSEKQETQYF
TGTGCCAGCACTAGCGAAAAACAAGAGACCCAGTACTTC
>TRBV7-9|.|TRBJ1-4|.
CASSLVVGTNEKLFF
TGTGCCAGCAGCTTAGTCGTGGGGACCAATGAAAAACTGTTTTTT
>TRBV4-1|.|TRBJ2-5|.
CASSDRDYSETQYF
TGCGCCAGCAGCGACAGGGACTACTCAGAGACCCAGTACTTC
>TRBV28|.|TRBJ2-7|.
CASSSPREQYF
TGTGCCAGCAGCTCCCCCCGGGAGCAGTACTTC
>TRBV6-2/TRBV6-3|.|TRBJ2-1|.
CASSYALSSYNEQFF
TGTGCCAGCAGTTATGCCCTGAGCTCCTACAATGAGCAGTTCTTC
>TRBV7-2|.|TRBJ2-2|.
CASKIDGGTGELFF
TGTGCCAGCAAGATTGACGGAGGCACCGGGGAGCTGTTTTTT
>TRBV5-1|.|TRBJ2-5|.
CASSLVGLQETQYF
TGCGCCAGCAGCTTGGTTGGCCTTCAAGAGACCCAGTACTTC